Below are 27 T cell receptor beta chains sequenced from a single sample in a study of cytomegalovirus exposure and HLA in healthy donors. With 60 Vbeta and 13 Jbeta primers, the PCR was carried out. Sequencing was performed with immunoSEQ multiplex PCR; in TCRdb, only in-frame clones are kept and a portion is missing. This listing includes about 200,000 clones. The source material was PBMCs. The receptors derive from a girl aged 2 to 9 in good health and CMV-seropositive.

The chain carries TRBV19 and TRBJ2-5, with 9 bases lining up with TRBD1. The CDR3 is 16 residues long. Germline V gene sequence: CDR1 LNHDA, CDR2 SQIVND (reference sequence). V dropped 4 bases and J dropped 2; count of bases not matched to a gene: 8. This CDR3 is CASSRPGQGRQETQYF. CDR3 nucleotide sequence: TGTGCCAGTAGTAGACCGGGACAGGGACGACAAGAGACCCAGTACTTC.

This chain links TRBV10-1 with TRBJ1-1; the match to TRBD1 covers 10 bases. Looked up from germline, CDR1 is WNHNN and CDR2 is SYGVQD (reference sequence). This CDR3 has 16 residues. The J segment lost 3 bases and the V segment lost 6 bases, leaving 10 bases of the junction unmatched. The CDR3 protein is CASSGGPGTGDTEAFF. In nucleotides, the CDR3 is TGCGCCAGCAGCGGGGGTCCCGGGACAGGGGACACTGAAGCTTTCTTT.

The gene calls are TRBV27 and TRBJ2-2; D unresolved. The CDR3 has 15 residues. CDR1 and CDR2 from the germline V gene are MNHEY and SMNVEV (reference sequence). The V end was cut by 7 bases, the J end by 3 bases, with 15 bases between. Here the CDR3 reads CASTLGEGYTGELFF. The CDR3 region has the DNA TGTGCCAGCACCCTAGGAGAAGGATACACCGGGGAGCTGTTTTTT.

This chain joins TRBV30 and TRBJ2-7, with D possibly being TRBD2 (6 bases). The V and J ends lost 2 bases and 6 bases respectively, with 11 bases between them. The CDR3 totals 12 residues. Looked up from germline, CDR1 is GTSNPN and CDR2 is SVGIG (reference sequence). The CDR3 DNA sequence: TGTGCCTGGAGTTTCAGGGAGGTCGAGCAGTACTTC. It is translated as CAWSFREVEQYF.

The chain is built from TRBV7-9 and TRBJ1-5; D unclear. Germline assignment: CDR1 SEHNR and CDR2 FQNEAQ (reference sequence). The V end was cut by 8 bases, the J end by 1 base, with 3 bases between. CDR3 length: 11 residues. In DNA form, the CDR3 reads TGTGCCAGCGGCAGCAATCAGCCCCAGCATTTT. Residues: CASGSNQPQHF.

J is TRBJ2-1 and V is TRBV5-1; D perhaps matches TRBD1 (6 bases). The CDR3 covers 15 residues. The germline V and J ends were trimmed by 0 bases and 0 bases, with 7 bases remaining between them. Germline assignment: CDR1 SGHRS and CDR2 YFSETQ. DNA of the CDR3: TGCGCCAGCAGCTTGGGAGGGGGCTCCTACAATGAGCAGTTCTTC. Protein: CASSLGGGSYNEQFF.

The CDR3 region is CASSPGGWETQYF. The DNA of the CDR3 is TGTGCCAGCAGTCCCGGGGGTTGGGAGACCCAGTACTTC. The chain employs TRBV6-5 and TRBJ2-5; a possible D gene is TRBD2 (6 bases). Trimming cost V 5 bases and J 5 bases, with 12 bases left between them. Per the germline V gene, CDR1 is MNHEY and CDR2 is SVGAGI. The CDR3 sequence is 13 residues long.

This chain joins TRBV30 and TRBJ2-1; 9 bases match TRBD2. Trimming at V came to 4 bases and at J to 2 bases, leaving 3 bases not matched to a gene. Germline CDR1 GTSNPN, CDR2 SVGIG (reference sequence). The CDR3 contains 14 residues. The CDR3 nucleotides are TGTGCCTGGAACAGCGGGGGGCCCTACAATGAGCAGTTCTTC. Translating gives CAWNSGGPYNEQFF.

The CDR3 DNA sequence: TGTGCCAGCAAAAGACAGTCCTACGAGCAGTACTTC. This translates into CASKRQSYEQYF. The rearrangement joins TRBV6-1 to TRBJ2-7, with a weak D call TRBD1 (5 bases). V gave up 7 bases and J gave up 1 base, with 8 bases separating them. Germline CDR1 and CDR2: MNHNS and SASEGT. The CDR3 is 12 amino acids.

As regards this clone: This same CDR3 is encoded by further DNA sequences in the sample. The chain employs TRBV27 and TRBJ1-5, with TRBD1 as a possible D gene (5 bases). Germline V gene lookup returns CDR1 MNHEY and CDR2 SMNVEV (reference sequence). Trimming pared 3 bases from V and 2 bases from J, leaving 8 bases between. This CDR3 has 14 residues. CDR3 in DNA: TGTGCCAGCAGTTTTACGGGGGGCAATCAGCCCCAGCATTTT. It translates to CASSFTGGNQPQHF.

CDR3 protein: CASTISGVNYEQYF. CDR3 sequence (DNA): TGTGCCAGCACTATTAGCGGGGTCAACTACGAGCAGTACTTC. The V and J genes are TRBV28 and TRBJ2-7; TRBD2 matches 8 bases. The CDR3 consists of 14 residues. Per germline, CDR1 MDHEN and CDR2 SYDVKM. J was trimmed by 3 bases and V by 7 bases; bases with no gene match: 8. The whole variable domain, filled in from reference TRBV28 and TRBJ2-7, reads DVKVTQSSRYLVKRTGEKVFLECVQDMDHENMFWYRQDPGLGLRLIYFSYDVKMKEKGDIPEGYSVSREKKERFSLILESASTNQTSMYLCASTISGVNYEQYFGPGTRLTVT.

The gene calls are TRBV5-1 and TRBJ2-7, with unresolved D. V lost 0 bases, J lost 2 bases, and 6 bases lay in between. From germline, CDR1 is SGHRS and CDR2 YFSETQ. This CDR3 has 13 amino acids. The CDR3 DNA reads TGCGCCAGCAGCTTGGCACTTACCTACGAGCAGTACTTC. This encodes CASSLALTYEQYF.

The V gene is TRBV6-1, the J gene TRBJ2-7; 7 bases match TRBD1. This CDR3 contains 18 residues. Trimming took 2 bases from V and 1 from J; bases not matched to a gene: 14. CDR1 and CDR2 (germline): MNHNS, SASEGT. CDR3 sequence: CASSERQGIDITSYEQYF. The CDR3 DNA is TGTGCCAGCAGTGAACGACAGGGAATTGACATTACTTCCTACGAGCAGTACTTC.

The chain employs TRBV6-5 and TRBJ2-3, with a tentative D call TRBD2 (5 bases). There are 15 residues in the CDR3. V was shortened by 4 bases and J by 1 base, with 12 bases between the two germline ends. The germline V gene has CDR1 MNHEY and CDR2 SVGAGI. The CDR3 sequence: CASSFSFGGTDTQYF. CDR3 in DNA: TGTGCCAGCAGTTTCTCGTTCGGGGGCACAGATACGCAGTATTTT.

As DNA, the CDR3 is TGTGCCAGCTCCCGGGGGAGCTATGGCTACACCTTC. This sequence encodes CASSRGSYGYTF. This sequence joins TRBV18 and TRBJ1-2, with a tentative D call TRBD1 (5 bases). Trimming left V 6 bases short and J 4 bases short, with 9 bases between. Germline CDR1 and CDR2: KGHSH and LQKENI. This CDR3 has 12 residues.

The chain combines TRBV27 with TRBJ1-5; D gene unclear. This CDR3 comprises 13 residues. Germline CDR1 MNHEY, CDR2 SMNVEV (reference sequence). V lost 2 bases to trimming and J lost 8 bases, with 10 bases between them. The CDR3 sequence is CASSLMTGEPQHF. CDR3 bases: TGTGCCAGCAGTTTAATGACGGGTGAGCCCCAGCATTTT.

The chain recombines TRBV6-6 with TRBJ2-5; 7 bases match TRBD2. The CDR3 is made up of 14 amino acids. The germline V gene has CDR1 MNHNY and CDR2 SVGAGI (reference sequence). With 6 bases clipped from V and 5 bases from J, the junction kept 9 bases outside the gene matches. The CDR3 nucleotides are TGTGCCAGCAGCCCGACTAGCAGGTCGGAGACCCAGTACTTC. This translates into CASSPTSRSETQYF.

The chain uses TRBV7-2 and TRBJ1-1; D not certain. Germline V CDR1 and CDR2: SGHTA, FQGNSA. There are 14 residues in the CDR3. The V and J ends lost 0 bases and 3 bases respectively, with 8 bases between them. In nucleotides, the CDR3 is TGTGCCAGCAGCTTAGCGGTCAGGTACACTGAAGCTTTCTTT. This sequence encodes CASSLAVRYTEAFF.

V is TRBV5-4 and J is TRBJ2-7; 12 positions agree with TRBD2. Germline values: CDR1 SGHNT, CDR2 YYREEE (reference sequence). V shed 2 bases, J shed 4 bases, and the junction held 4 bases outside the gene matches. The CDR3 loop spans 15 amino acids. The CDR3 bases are TGTGCCAGCAGCTTAGGACTAGCGGGATCTTACGAGCAGTACTTC. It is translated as CASSLGLAGSYEQYF.

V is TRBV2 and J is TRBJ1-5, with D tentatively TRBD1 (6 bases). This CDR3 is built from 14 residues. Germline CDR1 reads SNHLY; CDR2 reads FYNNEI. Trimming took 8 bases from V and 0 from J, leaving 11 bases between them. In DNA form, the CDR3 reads TGTGCCAGCCGGCAGGGGCTTAGCAATCAGCCCCAGCATTTT. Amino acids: CASRQGLSNQPQHF.

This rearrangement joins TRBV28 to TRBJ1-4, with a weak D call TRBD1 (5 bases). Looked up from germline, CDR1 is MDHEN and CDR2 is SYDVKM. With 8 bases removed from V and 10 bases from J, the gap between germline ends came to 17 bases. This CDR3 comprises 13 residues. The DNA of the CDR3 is TGTGCCAGCCGGGGAGGGACGGAAGGAAAACTGTTTTTT. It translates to CASRGGTEGKLFF.

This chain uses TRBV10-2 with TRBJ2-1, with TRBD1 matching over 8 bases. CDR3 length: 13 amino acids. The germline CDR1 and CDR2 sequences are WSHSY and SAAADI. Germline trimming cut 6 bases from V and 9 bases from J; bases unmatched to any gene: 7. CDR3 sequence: CASRKTGVAEQFF. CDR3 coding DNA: TGCGCCAGCAGAAAGACAGGGGTCGCTGAGCAGTTCTTC.

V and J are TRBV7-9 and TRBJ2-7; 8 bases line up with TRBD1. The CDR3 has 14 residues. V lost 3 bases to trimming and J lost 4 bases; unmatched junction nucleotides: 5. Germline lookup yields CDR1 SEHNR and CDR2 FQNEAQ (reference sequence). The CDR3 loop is CASSFGQGKYEQYF. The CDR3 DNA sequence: TGTGCCAGCAGCTTTGGACAGGGAAAATACGAGCAGTACTTC.

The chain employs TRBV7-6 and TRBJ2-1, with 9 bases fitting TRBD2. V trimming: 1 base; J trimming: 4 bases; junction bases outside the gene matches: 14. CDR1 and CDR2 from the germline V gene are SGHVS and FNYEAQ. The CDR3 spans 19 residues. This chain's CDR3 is CASSLVMGLASHLYNEQFF. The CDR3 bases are TGTGCCAGCAGCTTAGTAATGGGACTAGCTTCCCACCTATACAATGAGCAGTTCTTC. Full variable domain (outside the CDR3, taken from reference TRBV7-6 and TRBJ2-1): GAGVSQSPRYKVTKRGQDVALRCDPISGHVSLYWYRQALGQGPEFLTYFNYEAQQDKSGLPNDRFSAERPEGSISTLTIQRTEQRDSAMYRCASSLVMGLASHLYNEQFFGPGTRLTVL.

DNA for the CDR3: TGTGCCAGTAAACAGGGGGCGGAAACGGCTTTCTTT. Protein sequence: CASKQGAETAFF. The chain carries TRBV19 and TRBJ1-1; 9 nucleotides match TRBD1. CDR3 length equals 12 residues. With 7 bases clipped from V and 11 bases from J, the junction kept 8 bases outside the gene matches. Germline lookup yields CDR1 LNHDA and CDR2 SQIVND (reference sequence).

Written as DNA, the CDR3 is TGTGCCAGCATGCAGGGGATGAACACTGAAGCTTTCTTT. The encoded protein is CASMQGMNTEAFF. This chain links TRBV27 with TRBJ1-1; D perhaps matches TRBD1 (6 bases). Per germline, CDR1 MNHEY and CDR2 SMNVEV (reference sequence). V gave up 7 bases and J gave up 0 bases, with 9 bases separating them. This CDR3 region has 13 residues.

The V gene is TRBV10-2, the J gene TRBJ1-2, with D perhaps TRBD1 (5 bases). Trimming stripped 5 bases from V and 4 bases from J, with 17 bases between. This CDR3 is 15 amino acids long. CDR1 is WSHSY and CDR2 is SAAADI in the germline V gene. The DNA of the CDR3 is TGCGCCAGCAGTCAATATCAGGGTTCTCCCTATGGCTACACCTTC. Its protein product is CASSQYQGSPYGYTF.